This TCR beta chain was profiled in a study of type 1 and type 2 diabetes patients. Amplification started from genomic DNA. A primer set of 30 forward and 13 reverse primers amplified the CDR3. MiXCR was run by TCRdb on the multiplex PCR reads, yielding one entry per CDR3 protein. The profile shows more than 250,000 distinct CDR3 sequences, roughly 50% of them singletons. This CDR3 has 11 amino acids. The V gene lost 8 bases and the J gene lost 9 bases, with 13 bases spanning the gap. CDR1 and CDR2 (germline): MDHEN, SYDVKM. The rearrangement links TRBV28 to TRBJ1-2, with D possibly TRBD1 on 6 matching bases. Sequencing used peripheral blood mononuclear cells (PBMCs). The TCR was taken from a man between 18 and 29 years old with type 2 diabetes. The CDR3 loop is CASGTGISYTF. DNA for the CDR3: TGTGCCAGCGGAACAGGGATAAGCTACACCTTC.